These T cell receptor beta chains were read from a single sample in a study of blood T cell repertoires in COVID-19. Assay used: immunoSEQ multiplex PCR; TCRdb lists only in-frame clones, some missing. Among 250,000 to 400,000 clones listed, about 91% were seen once. Material for sequencing was peripheral blood. The receptor set was obtained from a woman in her 30s with COVID-19, enrolled during active disease. CDR3s include the opening cysteine and the closing phenylalanine or tryptophan. The D gene is left open where the match is weak. Clone size is stated in some rows and not others, as once, few, many or a class when expanded.

v_gene	d_gene	abundance	j_gene	CDR3aa	CDR3nt
TRBV19	NA	NA	TRBJ1-4	CASSMSGQSTNEKLFF	TGTGCCAGTAGTATGAGTGGACAATCAACTAATGAAAAACTGTTTTTT
TRBV30	TRBD1	NA	TRBJ2-1	CAWTPLRDRGDEQFF	TGTGCCTGGACCCCTCTGAGAGACAGGGGTGATGAGCAGTTCTTC
TRBV5-1	NA	NA	TRBJ2-5	CASSLAPGETQYF	TGCGCCAGCAGCTTGGCGCCAGGGGAGACCCAGTACTTC
TRBV24-1	TRBD1	once	TRBJ1-1	CATSDPTGDAFF	TGTGCCACCAGTGATCCAACAGGGGACGCTTTCTTT
TRBV9	TRBD1	NA	TRBJ1-4	CASSARQGAGEKLFF	TGTGCCAGCAGCGCCCGACAGGGGGCGGGTGAAAAACTGTTTTTT
TRBV7-6	TRBD1	NA	TRBJ1-1	CASSPRTGGITEAFF	TGTGCCAGCAGCCCAAGGACAGGTGGGATCACTGAAGCTTTCTTT
TRBV3-1/TRBV3-2	TRBD1	NA	TRBJ2-7	CASSQRGTGRVEQYF	TGTGCCAGCAGCCAACGGGGGACAGGACGGGTCGAGCAGTACTTC
TRBV2	TRBD1	NA	TRBJ1-3	CASRGQGNTIYF	TGTGCCAGCAGGGGACAGGGAAACACCATATATTTT
TRBV28	NA	NA	TRBJ2-1	CASSLPLGRGPKVFF	TGTGCCAGCAGTTTACCCCTCGGGCGGGGCCCCAAGGTGTTCTTC
TRBV4-3	NA	NA	TRBJ2-5	CASSQDRGFQETQYF	TGCGCCAGCAGCCAAGATCGGGGTTTCCAAGAGACCCAGTACTTC
TRBV9	NA	NA	TRBJ1-1	CASSVAPTANTEAFF	TGTGCCAGCAGCGTAGCGCCGACAGCAAACACTGAAGCTTTCTTT
TRBV12-3/TRBV12-4	NA	NA	TRBJ2-2	CASSSRTGELFF	TGTGCCAGCAGCTCCCGGACCGGGGAGCTGTTTTTT
TRBV30	TRBD1	NA	TRBJ2-7	CAWEKGQANTMEQYF	TGTGCCTGGGAAAAGGGACAGGCGAATACGATGGAGCAGTACTTC
TRBV7-2	NA	NA	TRBJ1-2	CASSLVPARGNGYTF	TGTGCCAGCAGCTTAGTACCCGCCCGGGGTAATGGCTACACCTTC
TRBV27	NA	NA	TRBJ2-1	CASRRSTGTYNEQFF	TGTGCCAGCAGGCGGAGCACCGGGACCTACAATGAGCAGTTCTTC
TRBV18	TRBD1	NA	TRBJ2-7	CASSPRGGDEQYF	TGTGCCAGCTCACCACGAGGGGGCGACGAGCAGTACTTC
TRBV29-1	TRBD1	once	TRBJ2-3	CSVGLLNRGVTDTQYF	TGCAGCGTTGGCCTCTTAAACAGGGGGGTAACAGATACGCAGTATTTT
TRBV5-1	TRBD2	NA	TRBJ2-5	CASSTVKLAALLGETQYF	TGCGCCAGCAGCACGGTTAAACTAGCGGCTTTACTTGGAGAGACCCAGTACTTC
TRBV5-4	NA	NA	TRBJ1-4	CASSLAAGEKLFF	TGTGCCAGCAGCTTGGCCGCGGGGGAAAAACTGTTTTTT
TRBV4-2	NA	NA	TRBJ1-1	CASSQVGEVGAFF	TGTGCCAGCAGCCAAGTAGGGGAGGTTGGGGCTTTCTTT
TRBV9	TRBD1	NA	TRBJ1-1	CASSRGGSPNTEAFF	TGTGCCAGCAGCCGAGGGGGCTCCCCGAACACTGAAGCTTTCTTT
TRBV30	NA	NA	TRBJ1-1	CAWSGMMRGEAFF	TGTGCCTGGAGTGGGATGATGCGCGGTGAAGCTTTCTTT
TRBV3-1/TRBV3-2	NA	NA	TRBJ1-4	CASSYGRGQEKLFF	TGTGCCAGCAGCTACGGGCGGGGGCAGGAAAAACTGTTTTTT
TRBV6-5	NA	NA	TRBJ2-3	CASSYSGVGSDTQYF	TGTGCCAGCAGTTACTCGGGAGTGGGGTCCGATACGCAGTATTTT
TRBV6-5	TRBD1	NA	TRBJ2-3	CASRRGTVRTDTQYF	TGTGCCAGCAGGCGTGGGACAGTTCGCACAGATACGCAGTATTTT
TRBV27	TRBD1	NA	TRBJ1-2	CASSHTVDHRGYGYTF	TGTGCCAGCAGCCATACGGTGGACCACAGGGGCTATGGCTACACCTTC
TRBV5-6	NA	few	TRBJ1-4	CASSFPGNEKLFF	TGTGCCAGCAGCTTTCCCGGTAATGAAAAACTGTTTTTT
TRBV2	NA	few	TRBJ1-3	CASSSQGNTIYF	TGTGCCAGCAGTTCACAGGGAAACACCATATATTTT
TRBV15	TRBD1	NA	TRBJ1-2	CATSRVARGKGNYGYTF	TGTGCCACCAGCAGAGTGGCCAGGGGGAAGGGGAACTATGGCTACACCTTC
TRBV30	TRBD2	NA	TRBJ2-1	CAWSATGTSGGASYNEQFF	TGTGCCTGGAGTGCCACCGGGACTAGCGGGGGGGCCTCCTACAATGAGCAGTTCTTC
TRBV23-1	TRBD1	NA	TRBJ1-4	CASSQWTGQGEKLFF	TGCGCCAGCAGTCAATGGACAGGGCAGGGAGAAAAACTGTTTTTT
TRBV2	NA	NA	TRBJ1-2	CASSEFRLAGRFVLRGYTF	TGTGCCAGCAGTGAATTTAGGTTGGCAGGGAGGTTTGTGCTTCGTGGCTACACCTTC
TRBV6-2/TRBV6-3	TRBD2	NA	TRBJ2-7	CASTPTSGGHYEQYF	TGTGCCAGCACCCCGACTAGCGGGGGCCACTACGAGCAGTACTTC
TRBV2	TRBD2	NA	TRBJ2-3	CAGSFREGTDTQYF	TGTGCCGGGAGCTTCCGGGAGGGGACAGATACGCAGTATTTT
TRBV15	NA	NA	TRBJ1-2	CATSRGAGASGYTF	TGTGCCACCAGCAGAGGCGCAGGGGCTAGCGGCTACACCTTC
TRBV20-1	NA	NA	TRBJ1-2	CSASSRYGYTF	TGCAGTGCTAGTTCGCGATATGGCTACACCTTC
TRBV18	NA	NA	TRBJ1-1	CASSPLWGGTEAFF	TGTGCCAGCTCACCCCTCTGGGGGGGAACTGAAGCTTTCTTT
TRBV10-3	NA	NA	TRBJ1-5	CAISLGGGKDSNQPQHF	TGTGCCATCAGCCTTGGGGGGGGCAAAGATAGCAATCAGCCCCAGCATTTT
TRBV7-9	NA	NA	TRBJ1-6	CASSTGVGDSPLHF	TGTGCCAGCAGCACCGGGGTAGGAGATTCACCCCTCCACTTT
TRBV11-2	TRBD2	NA	TRBJ2-1	CASSPERGVYNEQFF	TGTGCCAGCAGCCCGGAGCGGGGGGTCTACAATGAGCAGTTCTTC
TRBV7-8	TRBD1	NA	TRBJ2-6	CASSGDRGSGANVLTF	TGTGCCAGCAGCGGAGACAGGGGATCTGGGGCCAACGTCCTGACTTTC
TRBV19	NA	NA	TRBJ1-2	CASLQSGYGYTF	TGTGCCAGTTTACAGTCTGGCTATGGCTACACCTTC
TRBV6-6	NA	NA	TRBJ1-5	CASSYGAGVSNQPQHF	TGTGCCAGCAGTTATGGGGCAGGGGTTAGCAATCAGCCCCAGCATTTT
TRBV29-1	NA	many	TRBJ1-1	CSVAQGWSEAFF	TGCAGCGTTGCCCAGGGGTGGTCTGAAGCTTTCTTT
TRBV28	TRBD1	NA	TRBJ1-5	CASKTGGAGNQPQHF	TGTGCCAGCAAGACAGGGGGCGCCGGCAATCAGCCCCAGCATTTT
TRBV27	TRBD1	NA	TRBJ1-2	CASSLYGQGTGYTF	TGTGCCAGCAGTTTATACGGACAGGGGACTGGCTACACCTTC
TRBV5-4	NA	few	TRBJ2-1	CASRAGTGSYNEQFF	TGTGCCAGCAGGGCCGGGACTGGCTCCTACAATGAGCAGTTCTTC
TRBV4-1	TRBD2	NA	TRBJ2-2	CASSRLAGNTGELFF	TGCGCCAGCAGCCGACTAGCGGGTAACACCGGGGAGCTGTTTTTT
TRBV27	NA	NA	TRBJ1-3	CASRGLSGNTIYF	TGTGCCAGCAGGGGGCTCTCTGGAAACACCATATATTTT
TRBV24-1	NA	NA	TRBJ1-2	CATRPRDYQIYTF	TGTGCCACCAGACCCCGGGACTATCAAATCTACACCTTC
TRBV7-6	NA	NA	TRBJ1-5	CASSLSGHQPQHF	TGTGCCAGCAGCTTAAGTGGGCATCAGCCCCAGCATTTT
TRBV5-4	TRBD1	NA	TRBJ2-7	CASSLVGTGFAYEQYF	TGTGCCAGCAGCTTGGTGGGGACAGGGTTTGCCTACGAGCAGTACTTC
TRBV7-8	TRBD2	NA	TRBJ2-1	CASSLMTGGPGEQFF	TGTGCCAGCAGCTTAATGACGGGGGGGCCTGGTGAGCAGTTCTTC
TRBV7-9	NA	once	TRBJ1-6	CASSLGGGSPLHF	TGTGCCAGCAGCTTAGGGGGGGGTTCACCCCTCCACTTT
TRBV19	NA	NA	TRBJ2-3	CASSLNPSPIGEAQYF	TGTGCCAGTAGTCTGAATCCCAGCCCTATAGGTGAGGCGCAGTATTTT
TRBV6-2/TRBV6-3	NA	NA	TRBJ2-1	CASRPHPAGGKGDEQFF	TGTGCCAGCAGACCTCACCCAGCAGGCGGTAAGGGGGATGAGCAGTTCTTC
TRBV5-5	NA	NA	TRBJ1-4	CASSRDGGNEKLFF	TGTGCCAGCAGCCGTGACGGCGGAAATGAAAAACTGTTTTTT
TRBV19	TRBD2	NA	TRBJ2-1	CASSTGTSGVNEQFF	TGTGCCAGTAGCACCGGGACTAGCGGGGTCAATGAGCAGTTCTTC
TRBV20-1	NA	NA	TRBJ1-2	CSASDRFKYGYTF	TGCAGTGCTAGTGACAGGTTTAAGTATGGCTACACCTTC